This T cell receptor beta chain came from a study of T cells in Graves' hyperthyroidism and ophthalmopathy. At the level of the study: Peripheral blood was secured at the point of initial diagnosis, before any treatment. General observations from the study: Most thyroid clonotypes expanded above 0.001 appeared in blood too.

Comments on this clonotype: Antigen specificity is unknown.

Template material for amplifying TCR beta CDR3 regions consisted of RNA transcripts. First-round RT-PCR with HTBI primers amplified the TCR CDR3 region. TCRdb reanalysed the multiplex PCR reads using MiXCR and keeps one entry per CDR3 protein. The sample carries 600,000 or so distinct CDR3 sequences, roughly 15% recorded once. Sequencing input: blood. The source of this sequence is a woman between 50 and 59 years old with Graves' ophthalmopathy.

The CDR3 coding sequence is TGTGCCACCCTCGAAAGGGGAAGCAATCAGCCCCAGCATTTT. As protein: CATLERGSNQPQHF. V and J are TRBV24-1 and TRBJ1-5, with D possibly TRBD1 on 5 matching bases. The V end was cut by 9 bases, the J end by 1 base, with 12 bases between. This CDR3 contains 14 residues. Germline V lookup: CDR1 KGHDR, CDR2 SFDVKD.